These T cell receptor beta chains were read from a single sample in a study of T cell responses to AZD1222 COVID-19 vaccine. The method was immunoSEQ multiplex PCR; TCRdb's version includes in-frame clones alone and lacks a portion of them. The sample has some 180,000 clones, about 93% seen once. The sample here was peripheral blood, taken 28 days after the second dose of the MenACWY control vaccine. The receptors come from an adult who received the MenACWY meningococcal vaccine as a control. Each CDR3 is given with its conserved first and last residue. The order of the fields is J gene, D gene, V gene, CDR3 protein, CDR3 DNA. A D gene is named only where the DNA matches it firmly.

j_gene: TRBJ1-2
d_gene: .
v_gene: TRBV7-9
CDR3aa: CASSFGSNYGYTF
CDR3nt: TGTGCCAGCAGCTTCGGGTCTAACTATGGCTACACCTTC

j_gene: TRBJ2-7
d_gene: TRBD1
v_gene: TRBV3-1/TRBV3-2
CDR3aa: CASSQRDRSAYEQYF
CDR3nt: TGTGCCAGCAGCCAGAGGGACAGGAGCGCCTACGAGCAGTACTTC

j_gene: TRBJ1-4
d_gene: TRBD1
v_gene: TRBV18
CDR3aa: CASSPDRRGEKLFF
CDR3nt: TGTGCCAGCTCTCCGGACAGGCGGGGAGAAAAACTGTTTTTT

j_gene: TRBJ1-6
d_gene: TRBD1
v_gene: TRBV2
CDR3aa: CASSEDRGRYSPLHF
CDR3nt: TGTGCCAGCAGTGAGGACAGGGGGCGTTATTCACCCCTCCACTTT

j_gene: TRBJ1-6
d_gene: TRBD1
v_gene: TRBV3-1/TRBV3-2
CDR3aa: CASSSRTGNNSPLHF
CDR3nt: TGTGCCAGCAGCTCGCGGACAGGGAATAATTCACCCCTCCACTTT

j_gene: TRBJ2-2
d_gene: .
v_gene: TRBV7-6
CDR3aa: CASRRGQNTGELFF
CDR3nt: TGTGCCAGCAGGCGAGGACAGAACACCGGGGAGCTGTTTTTT

j_gene: TRBJ1-1
d_gene: .
v_gene: TRBV6-6
CDR3aa: CASSYSMQFGESFF
CDR3nt: TGTGCCAGCAGTTACTCGATGCAGTTTGGGGAATCTTTCTTT

j_gene: TRBJ1-1
d_gene: .
v_gene: TRBV7-8
CDR3aa: CASSLASRYVNTEAFF
CDR3nt: TGTGCCAGCAGCTTAGCCTCTCGCTATGTGAACACTGAAGCTTTCTTT

j_gene: TRBJ2-2
d_gene: .
v_gene: TRBV6-5
CDR3aa: CASSYLTLGRTGELFF
CDR3nt: TGTGCCAGCAGTTACTTGACATTGGGACGGACCGGGGAGCTGTTTTTT

j_gene: TRBJ2-7
d_gene: .
v_gene: TRBV4-1
CDR3aa: CASSQYERGSYEQYF
CDR3nt: TGCGCCAGCAGCCAATACGAAAGAGGCTCCTACGAGCAGTACTTC

j_gene: TRBJ2-7
d_gene: .
v_gene: TRBV3-1/TRBV3-2
CDR3aa: CASSSLDRGQYF
CDR3nt: TGTGCCAGCAGCTCTTTGGACCGGGGGCAGTACTTC

j_gene: TRBJ1-1
d_gene: .
v_gene: TRBV11-3
CDR3aa: CASSSGTTNTEAFF
CDR3nt: TGTGCCAGCAGTTCCGGGACAACCAACACTGAAGCTTTCTTT

j_gene: TRBJ2-1
d_gene: TRBD1
v_gene: TRBV5-1
CDR3aa: CASSLADRSYNEQFF
CDR3nt: TGCGCCAGCAGCTTGGCGGACAGGTCCTACAATGAGCAGTTCTTC

j_gene: TRBJ1-1
d_gene: .
v_gene: TRBV6-6
CDR3aa: CASSTTPGVNTEAFF
CDR3nt: TGTGCCAGCAGTACCACTCCAGGGGTGAACACTGAAGCTTTCTTT

j_gene: TRBJ1-6
d_gene: .
v_gene: TRBV5-6
CDR3aa: CASSLVSTVYNSPLHF
CDR3nt: TGTGCCAGCAGCTTGGTTTCGACGGTGTATAATTCACCCCTCCACTTT

j_gene: TRBJ1-1
d_gene: TRBD1
v_gene: TRBV7-9
CDR3aa: CASSFDGTGAPEAFF
CDR3nt: TGTGCCAGCAGCTTTGACGGGACAGGGGCACCTGAAGCTTTCTTT

j_gene: TRBJ2-7
d_gene: .
v_gene: TRBV6-1
CDR3aa: CASSEDGGKAYEQYF
CDR3nt: TGTGCCAGCAGTGAAGATGGGGGGAAGGCCTACGAGCAGTACTTC

j_gene: TRBJ2-2
d_gene: .
v_gene: TRBV6-5
CDR3aa: CASTAGTLNTGELFF
CDR3nt: TGTGCCAGCACCGCCGGGACTCTAAACACCGGGGAGCTGTTTTTT

j_gene: TRBJ1-2
d_gene: TRBD1
v_gene: TRBV7-2
CDR3aa: CASSPDRDHGYTF
CDR3nt: TGTGCCAGCAGCCCAGACAGGGATCATGGCTACACCTTC

j_gene: TRBJ1-2
d_gene: .
v_gene: TRBV30
CDR3aa: CAWSVRVGTWSGYTF
CDR3nt: TGTGCCTGGAGTGTACGCGTAGGGACCTGGAGTGGCTACACCTTC

j_gene: TRBJ2-2
d_gene: .
v_gene: TRBV5-4
CDR3aa: CASSLQVGTGELFF
CDR3nt: TGTGCCAGCAGCTTACAGGTCGGAACCGGGGAGCTGTTTTTT

j_gene: TRBJ1-1
d_gene: .
v_gene: TRBV7-2
CDR3aa: CASSLGQMNTEAFF
CDR3nt: TGTGCCAGCAGCTTAGGACAGATGAACACTGAAGCTTTCTTT

j_gene: TRBJ1-2
d_gene: .
v_gene: TRBV7-2
CDR3aa: CASRREGYGYTF
CDR3nt: TGTGCCAGCAGACGAGAAGGGTATGGCTACACCTTC

j_gene: TRBJ2-3
d_gene: TRBD2
v_gene: TRBV19
CDR3aa: CASSIRGGLQDTQYF
CDR3nt: TGTGCCAGTAGTATACGGGGGGGCTTGCAAGATACGCAGTATTTT

j_gene: TRBJ1-6
d_gene: .
v_gene: TRBV30
CDR3aa: CAWSDSSSYNSPLHF
CDR3nt: TGTGCCTGGAGTGACAGTTCTTCCTATAATTCACCCCTCCACTTT